This paragraph covers one T cell receptor beta chain sequence. The source of the sample is a study of blood T cell repertoires in COVID-19. Looking at the study overall: The United States, Italy and Spain provided the acute and convalescent COVID-19 samples. T cells, B-cell-depleted T cells, or PBMCs provided the cDNA or gDNA that served as material.

As processed by the authors: Reference gene primer amplification gave nucleated cell count estimates. The data were produced by immunoSEQ multiplex PCR, yet TCRdb's version contains in-frame clones alone and is incomplete. D and trimming were read from the DNA, whereas the V and J calls and clone size are those reported in that table. The sample gives about 120,000 clones, around 89% of which show up once; approximately 27% is in the top ten. Per germline, CDR1 MDHEN and CDR2 SYDVKM. The CDR3 spans 14 residues. V trimming: 7 bases; J trimming: 1 base; junction bases outside the gene matches: 4. The specimen was peripheral blood. This rearrangement joins TRBV28 to TRBJ1-1; TRBD1 matches at 9 bases. The origin of this receptor is an older man with active or convalescent COVID-19. CDR3 sequence reads: CASKGGQGNTEAFF. CDR3 in DNA: TGTGCCAGCAAGGGGGGACAGGGGAACACTGAAGCTTTCTTT.